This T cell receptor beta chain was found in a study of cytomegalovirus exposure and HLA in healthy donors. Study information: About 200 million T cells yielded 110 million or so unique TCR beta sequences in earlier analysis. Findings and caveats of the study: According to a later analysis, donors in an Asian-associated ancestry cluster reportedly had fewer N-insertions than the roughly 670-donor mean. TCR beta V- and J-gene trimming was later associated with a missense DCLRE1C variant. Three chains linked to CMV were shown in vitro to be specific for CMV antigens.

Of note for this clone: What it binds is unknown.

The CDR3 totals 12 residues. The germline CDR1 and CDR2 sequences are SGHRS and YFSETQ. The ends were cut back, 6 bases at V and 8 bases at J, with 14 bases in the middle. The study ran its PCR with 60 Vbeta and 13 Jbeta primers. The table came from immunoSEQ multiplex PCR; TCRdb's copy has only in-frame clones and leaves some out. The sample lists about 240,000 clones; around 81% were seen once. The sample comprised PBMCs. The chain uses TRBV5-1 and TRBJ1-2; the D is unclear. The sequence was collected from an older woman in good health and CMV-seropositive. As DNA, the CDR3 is TGCGCCAGCACTTCGGGTTCTCGAGGCTACACCTTC. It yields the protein CASTSGSRGYTF.